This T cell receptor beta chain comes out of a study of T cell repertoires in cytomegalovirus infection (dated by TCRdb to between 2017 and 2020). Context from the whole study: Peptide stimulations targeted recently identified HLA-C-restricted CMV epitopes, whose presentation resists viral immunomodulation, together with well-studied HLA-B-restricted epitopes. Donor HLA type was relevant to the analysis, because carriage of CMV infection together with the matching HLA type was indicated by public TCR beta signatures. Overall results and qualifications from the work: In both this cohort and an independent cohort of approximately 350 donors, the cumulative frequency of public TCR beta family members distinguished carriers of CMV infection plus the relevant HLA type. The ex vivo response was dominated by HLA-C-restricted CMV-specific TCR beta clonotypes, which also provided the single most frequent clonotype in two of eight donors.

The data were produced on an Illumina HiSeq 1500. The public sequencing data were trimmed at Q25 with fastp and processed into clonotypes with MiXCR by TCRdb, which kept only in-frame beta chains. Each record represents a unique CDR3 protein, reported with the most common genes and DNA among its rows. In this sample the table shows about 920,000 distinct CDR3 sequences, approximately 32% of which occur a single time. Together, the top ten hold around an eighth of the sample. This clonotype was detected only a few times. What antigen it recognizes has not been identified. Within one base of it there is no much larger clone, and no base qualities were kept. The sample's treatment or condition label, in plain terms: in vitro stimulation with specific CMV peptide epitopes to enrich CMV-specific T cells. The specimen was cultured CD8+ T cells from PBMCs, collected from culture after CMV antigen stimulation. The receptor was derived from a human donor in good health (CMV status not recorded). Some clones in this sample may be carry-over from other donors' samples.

The DNA reads as follows: TGTGCCACCAGCTCCCTAGAGGAGGACGGAGAGACCCAGTACTTC. This encodes CATSSLEEDGETQYF. Rearrangement joined TRBV15 to TRBJ2-5; perhaps TRBD2 is the D gene, with 5 bases matching. Spanning cysteine to phenylalanine, the CDR3 consists of 15 amino acids. Only the CDR3 part of the read is kept: 45 bases, read in frame from the first base. Cut back by 5 bases and 4 bases, the V and J ends lie 17 bases apart. As encoded in the germline V gene (reference sequence), CDR1 is LNHNV while CDR2 is YYDKDF.